This T cell receptor (beta chain) emerged from a study of blood T cell repertoires in COVID-19. The overall study: The United States, Italy and Spain supplied acute and convalescent COVID-19 samples. The analysed material was cDNA or gDNA that came from T cells, B-cell-depleted T cells, or PBMCs.

In assigning cohorts, the study relied on participant-reported clinical history. V lost 0 bases and J 2 bases, leaving 14 bases between the germline ends. The CDR3 covers 16 residues. CDR1 and CDR2 (germline): SGHNT, YYREEE (reference sequence). Generated by immunoSEQ multiplex PCR, the TCRdb table keeps only in-frame clones and is missing some. The table includes roughly 190,000 clones, approximately 86% detected once. This chain joins TRBV5-4 and TRBJ1-2; TRBD1 is a possible D gene (5 bases). The receptor comes from a woman younger than 45 who had recovered from COVID-19. The sample was PBMCs or T cells enriched from blood (not recorded which). The DNA of the CDR3 is TGTGCCAGCAGCTTGGCTGCGGGGCGCGGGAACTATGGCTACACCTTC. Protein: CASSLAAGRGNYGYTF.